The T cell receptor beta chain under discussion was sequenced for a study of T cell repertoires in cytomegalovirus infection. V shed 5 bases and J 5 bases; nucleotides not matched to a gene: 9. The CDR3 is made up of 15 amino acids. Germline CDR1 reads SEHNR; CDR2 reads FQNEAQ (reference sequence). Using its own MiXCR run on the reads, TCRdb lists one record per CDR3 protein. Of about 68,000 distinct CDR3 sequences detected, approximately 22% appear once; the ten largest clones hold almost 80%. Study outcomes and limitations: The ex vivo response showed dominance by HLA-C-restricted CMV-specific TCR beta clonotypes. CMV carriers having the relevant HLA were flagged by cumulative public TCR beta family frequency.

Concerning this clonotype itself: Its matching antigen is unknown.

This receptor was identified in a human donor in good health (CMV status not recorded). Some clones in this sample may be carry-over from other donors' samples. The sequencing input was PBMCs, sequenced either directly or after in vitro stimulation (not recorded which). The chain is built from TRBV7-9 and TRBJ2-1; 7 bases align to TRBD2. CDR3 in amino acids: CASSRGLDVDNEQFF. The CDR3 DNA is TGTGCCAGCAGCCGCGGACTAGATGTTGACAATGAGCAGTTCTTC.